The clone carrying this T cell receptor (beta chain) was found a few times. Its specificity is unknown. The data were taken from a study of T cells after yellow fever vaccination. Study outcomes and limitations: At approximately 96% for CD4 and roughly 87% for CD8, most primary-vaccination clones showed up again after the booster. The bulk population could contribute abundant contaminating clonotypes to FACS-sorted repertoires. Some clonotypes, a small share, were shared between CD4 and CD8 compartments.

Template switching by 5'RACE produced TCR cDNA, adding a universal primer site and UMIs. TCRdb redid the calling of the 5' RACE reads with MiXCR, one entry per CDR3 protein. Among hundreds of thousands of distinct CDR3 sequences listed, less than 9.5% were seen once. Sequencing used CD4+ T cells sorted from PBMCs, obtained 5 days after the yellow fever booster vaccination. This clonotype was sampled from a young man who received the YFV17D yellow fever vaccine.

This CDR3 is CASSKQAESSYNEQFF. The CDR3 bases are TGCGCCAGCAGCAAGCAAGCGGAGAGCTCCTACAATGAGCAGTTCTTC. The V call is TRBV5-1, the J call TRBJ2-1; tentatively, D is TRBD2 (5 bases). The V gene's germline CDR1 is SGHRS and CDR2 YFSETQ. CDR3 size: 16 residues. V was pared by 4 bases and J by 0 bases, with 14 bases between. Full variable domain (missing parts from reference TRBV5-1 and TRBJ2-1): KAGVTQTPRYLIKTRGQQVTLSCSPISGHRSVSWYQQTPGQGLQFLFEYFSETQRNKGNFPGRFSGRQFSNSRSEMNVSTLELGDSALYLCASSKQAESSYNEQFFGPGTRLTVL.